This T cell receptor (beta chain) appears in the sequencing data of a study of molecular identifiers for immune sequencing clone quantification. Between the trimmed V and J ends, which lost 0 bases and 4 bases, there was a span of 13 bases. The CDR3 sequence is 15 residues long. Germline CDR1 LGHNA, CDR2 YSLEER. Whole-study results and caveats: In a background of 900,000 to 1,000,000 naive cells, spiked Jurkat TCR RNA from one cell was reportedly detectable.

The authors built bulk TCR libraries by previously described methods with listed TCR primers. MiXCR was run by TCRdb on the PCR reads, yielding one entry per CDR3 protein. The repertoire holds 100,000 or so distinct CDR3 sequences, with roughly a third as singletons. On this clonotype itself: What it binds is not known.

What was sequenced was naive CD8+ T cells from blood, with Jurkat cell RNA spiked in. Subset given: FACS-sorted CD8+CD4-CCR7+CD45RA+ naive T cells. This sequence originates from a human donor in good health. Some libraries in this study had Jurkat cell RNA spiked in. This chain links TRBV4-3 with TRBJ2-7; tentatively, D is TRBD2 (7 bases). CDR3 nucleotides: TGCGCCAGCAGCCAAGAAGCAGGGGAGGGGTACGAGCAGTACTTC. Protein sequence: CASSQEAGEGYEQYF.